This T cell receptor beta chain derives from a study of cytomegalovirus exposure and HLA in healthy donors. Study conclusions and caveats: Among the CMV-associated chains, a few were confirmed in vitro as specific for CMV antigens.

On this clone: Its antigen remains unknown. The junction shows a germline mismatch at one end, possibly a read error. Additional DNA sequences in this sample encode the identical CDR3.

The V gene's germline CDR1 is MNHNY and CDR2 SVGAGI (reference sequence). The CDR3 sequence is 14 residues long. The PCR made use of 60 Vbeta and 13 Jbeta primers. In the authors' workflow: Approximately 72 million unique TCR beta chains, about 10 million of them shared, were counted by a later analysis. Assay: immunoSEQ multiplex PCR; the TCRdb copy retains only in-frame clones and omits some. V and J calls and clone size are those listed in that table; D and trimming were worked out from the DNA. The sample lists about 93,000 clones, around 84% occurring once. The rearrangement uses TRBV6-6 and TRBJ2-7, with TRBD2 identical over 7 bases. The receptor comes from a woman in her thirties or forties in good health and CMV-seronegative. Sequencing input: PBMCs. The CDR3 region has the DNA TGTGCCAGCAGCTACTCCCGGACTAGTAACGAGCAGTACTTC. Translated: CASSYSRTSNEQYF.